The 32 T cell receptor beta chains given below trace back to one sample, sequenced in a study of persistence of HIV-infected CD4 T cells. An overlapping HIV-1 Gag peptide pool stimulated these cells at 1 ug/peptide/mL. CD40L/CD69 double-negative CD45RO-high memory CD4+ T cells were collected. The immunoSEQ assay was version 4, run in survey mode. Assay used: immunoSEQ multiplex PCR; TCRdb lists only in-frame clones, some missing. The data contain about 40,000 clones, 75% to 85% of them singletons. These TCRs are of unknown antigen specificity. Specimen: CD4+ T cells sorted from PBMCs after roughly 17-hour stimulation, collected from a patient who received antiretroviral therapy. Every receptor here comes from an adult man with HIV who was CMV-seropositive.

The chain joins TRBV12-5 to TRBJ2-7; 10 bases map to TRBD1. CDR3 size: 21 residues. Per the germline V gene, CDR1 is LGHNT and CDR2 is FRNRAP. The V segment lost 1 base and the J segment 0 bases; nucleotides outside the gene matches: 18. CDR3 protein: CASGLESSPEKGQGPSYEQYF. The CDR3 bases are TGTGCTAGTGGTTTGGAATCTAGCCCGGAGAAGGGACAGGGGCCCTCCTACGAGCAGTACTTC.

The V and J genes are TRBV6-5 and TRBJ2-7; D unresolved. Germline CDR1 is MNHEY and CDR2 is SVGAGI. This CDR3 is built from 16 residues. Trimming pared 0 bases from V and 2 bases from J, leaving 14 bases between. DNA of the CDR3: TGTGCCAGCAGTTACTCGATATACGGCAGAACCTACGAGCAGTACTTC. This codes for CASSYSIYGRTYEQYF.

The chain couples TRBV6-5 to TRBJ1-2; tentatively, D is TRBD1 (6 bases). The CDR3 covers 14 residues. V shed 7 bases and J shed 8 bases, with 20 bases lying between them. Germline V gives CDR1 MNHEY, CDR2 SVGAGI. The CDR3 region has the DNA TGTGCCAGCAAAAATTCCAGGGGCGCGGGGGGCTACACCTTC. Amino acids: CASKNSRGAGGYTF.

CDR3 sequence reads: CASRPGTSGRGEQFF. The DNA of the CDR3 is TGTGCCAGTCGGCCTGGGACTAGCGGGAGGGGAGAGCAGTTCTTC. J is TRBJ2-1 and V is TRBV19; TRBD2 agrees at 16 bases. This CDR3 has 15 residues. Germline-derived CDR1 and CDR2 are LNHDA and SQIVND (reference sequence). V gave up 8 bases and J gave up 10 bases; unmatched junction bases: 8. The variable domain in full, with the rest retrieved from reference TRBV19 and TRBJ2-1, is DGGITQSPKYLFRKEGQNVTLSCEQNLNHDAMYWYRQDPGQGLRLIYYSQIVNDFQKGDIAEGYSVSREKKESFPLTVTSAQKNPTAFYLCASRPGTSGRGEQFFGPGTRLTVL.

This clone was seen a single time. V and J are TRBV4-1 and TRBJ1-2, with D possibly matching TRBD1 (6 bases). The V gene lost 4 bases and the J gene lost 2 bases, with 14 bases spanning the gap. The length of the CDR3 is 15 residues. Per germline, CDR1 MGHRA and CDR2 YSYEKL. The CDR3 reads CASSRNEGTNYGYTF. The CDR3 region has the DNA TGCGCCAGCAGCCGAAACGAGGGGACAAACTATGGCTACACCTTC.

The chain uses TRBV7-8 and TRBJ2-2; D gene uncertain. Germline CDR1 reads SGHVS; CDR2 reads FQNEAQ. This CDR3 comprises 14 residues. The V gene lost 2 bases and the J gene lost 5 bases, with 9 bases spanning the gap. The CDR3, as DNA: TGTGCCAGCAGCTTATTTGGGGAAACCGGGGAGCTGTTTTTT. The encoded protein is CASSLFGETGELFF.

This chain uses TRBV4-3 with TRBJ1-3; D is unresolved. Looked up from germline, CDR1 is LGHNA and CDR2 is YSLEER. The CDR3 totals 16 residues. Trimming shortened V by 3 bases and J by 0 bases, and 12 bases separated the two germline ends. The CDR3 loop reads CASSQERAISGNTIYF. Written as DNA, the CDR3 is TGCGCCAGCAGCCAGGAACGGGCCATCTCTGGAAACACCATATATTTT.

V gene TRBV7-9 combines with J gene TRBJ1-2; D ambiguous. The CDR3 extends over 12 amino acids. CDR1 is SEHNR, CDR2 FQNEAQ, per germline (reference sequence). Trimming took 4 bases from V and 4 from J, leaving 7 bases between them. The CDR3 DNA is TGTGCCAGCAGCTCCACATCCTATGGCTACACCTTC. Amino acids: CASSSTSYGYTF.

This chain connects TRBV15 to TRBJ2-5; D not certain. Germline CDR1 reads LNHNV; CDR2 reads YYDKDF (reference sequence). The CDR3 extends over 12 amino acids. Trimming left V 8 bases short and J 4 bases short, with 11 bases between. CDR3: CATGRTRETQYF. CDR3 coding DNA: TGTGCCACCGGTCGTACCCGAGAGACCCAGTACTTC.

This clone was seen only once. This chain connects TRBV28 to TRBJ2-3, with D perhaps matching TRBD1 (7 bases). This CDR3 comprises 15 residues. Trimming shortened V by 3 bases and J by 6 bases, and 16 bases separated the two germline ends. CDR1 and CDR2 (germline): MDHEN, SYDVKM. CDR3 region: CASSFLTGAGDTQYF. The DNA for the CDR3 is TGTGCCAGCAGTTTCCTCACAGGGGCGGGGGATACGCAGTATTTT.

The chain couples TRBV19 to TRBJ2-5; D unresolved. The length of the CDR3 is 14 residues. Germline V CDR1 and CDR2: LNHDA, SQIVND (reference sequence). The V gene lost 0 bases and the J gene lost 4 bases, with 9 bases spanning the gap. The CDR3 region is CASSIEGWGETQYF. In nucleotides, the CDR3 is TGTGCCAGTAGTATAGAAGGGTGGGGAGAGACCCAGTACTTC.

The chain uses TRBV19 and TRBJ1-5, with TRBD1 as a possible D gene (5 bases). Germline lookup yields CDR1 LNHDA and CDR2 SQIVND (reference sequence). V was pared by 7 bases and J by 3 bases, with 10 bases between. This CDR3 comprises 13 residues. The CDR3, as DNA: TGTGCCAGTAATGGGGGAATCAATCAGCCCCAGCATTTT. Amino acids: CASNGGINQPQHF.

The V gene is TRBV5-5, the J gene TRBJ2-3, with 11 nucleotides matching TRBD2. Trimming cost V 1 base and J 6 bases; bases outside gene matches: 13. This CDR3 is 18 amino acids long. Per the germline V gene, CDR1 is SGHKS and CDR2 is YYEKEE (reference sequence). Written as DNA, the CDR3 is TGTGCCAGCAGCTTGATGTCGCAGCTAGCGGGGGGTCGGGATACGCAGTATTTT. It is translated as CASSLMSQLAGGRDTQYF.

The chain has TRBV5-1 and TRBJ2-7; TRBD2 is a possible D gene (6 bases). Germline V gene data show CDR1 as SGHRS and CDR2 as YFSETQ. The V end was cut by 0 bases, the J end by 3 bases, with 10 bases between. The CDR3 has 14 amino acids. For the CDR3, the DNA is TGCGCCAGCAGCTTGGAGGAGGGCTTCTACGAGCAGTACTTC. Its protein is CASSLEEGFYEQYF.

The chain combines TRBV7-9 with TRBJ2-2, with TRBD1 identical over 8 bases. J was trimmed by 2 bases and V by 7 bases; bases with no gene match: 12. This CDR3 spans 17 amino acids. Germline V lookup: CDR1 SEHNR, CDR2 FQNEAQ (reference sequence). This CDR3 is CASKLPIGTGNTGELFF. The CDR3 DNA sequence: TGTGCCAGCAAACTTCCGATAGGGACAGGCAACACCGGGGAGCTGTTTTTT.

The chain recombines TRBV18 with TRBJ1-3, with D perhaps TRBD1 (5 bases). Germline V gene data show CDR1 as KGHSH and CDR2 as LQKENI. Trimming cost V 2 bases and J 4 bases, with 15 bases left between them. This CDR3 is built from 16 residues. The CDR3 DNA is TGTGCCAGCTCACCAACCCTCGACAGTAAAGGAAACACCATATATTTT. Its protein product is CASSPTLDSKGNTIYF.

The chain recombines TRBV9 with TRBJ2-5; D unresolved. In germline, CDR1 is SGDLS, CDR2 YYNGEE. The CDR3 is 15 amino acids. V was trimmed by 0 bases and J by 1 base, leaving 10 bases between them. Written as DNA, the CDR3 is TGTGCCAGCAGCGTAGCCAGTCATACCCAAGAGACCCAGTACTTC. Translated, it gives CASSVASHTQETQYF.

The chain combines TRBV5-1 with TRBJ2-1; 8 nucleotides align to TRBD1. The CDR3 loop spans 18 amino acids. Germline V gene data show CDR1 as SGHRS and CDR2 as YFSETQ. The V segment lost 0 bases and the J segment 2 bases; nucleotides outside the gene matches: 10. CDR3 loop: CASSLAWTGIRAYNEQFF. CDR3 nucleotide sequence: TGCGCCAGCAGCTTGGCTTGGACAGGGATACGTGCCTACAATGAGCAGTTCTTC.

The V gene is TRBV7-3, the J gene TRBJ2-3; 13 bases map to TRBD2. J was trimmed by 4 bases and V by 2 bases; bases with no gene match: 3. The length of the CDR3 is 16 residues. Germline assignment: CDR1 SGHTA and CDR2 FQGTGA. Here the CDR3 DNA reads TGTGCCAGCAGCTTAGGACTAGCGGGAGCGGCAGATACGCAGTATTTT. Residues: CASSLGLAGAADTQYF. Based on the CDR3 plus reference TRBV7-3 and TRBJ2-3, the full variable domain is GAGVSQTPSNKVTEKGKYVELRCDPISGHTALYWYRQSLGQGPEFLIYFQGTGAADDSGLPNDRFFAVRPEGSVSTLKIQRTERGDSAVYLCASSLGLAGAADTQYFGPGTRLTVL.

The J gene is TRBJ2-7, the V gene TRBV3-1 (or the pseudogene TRBV3-2); D not resolved. Germline V gene sequence: CDR1 LGHDT, CDR2 YNNKEL (reference sequence). The V end lost 4 bases, the J end lost 1 base, and 8 bases lay between the germline ends. The CDR3 has 13 residues. CDR3 DNA sequence: TGTGCCAGCAGCCTCGCAAGTTCCTACGAGCAGTACTTC. It codes for CASSLASSYEQYF.

V is TRBV20-1 and J is TRBJ2-7; 8 bases align to TRBD2. Looked up from germline, CDR1 is DFQATT and CDR2 is SNEGSKA (reference sequence). With 3 bases clipped from V and 10 bases from J, the junction kept 14 bases outside the gene matches. This CDR3 region has 14 residues. The CDR3 DNA sequence: TGCAGTGCTAGTTTGGCGGGAGGCCCGCGAAAACAGTACTTC. Translating it yields CSASLAGGPRKQYF.

This chain links TRBV5-1 with TRBJ1-2; D may be TRBD1 (6 bases). Germline CDR1 SGHRS, CDR2 YFSETQ. The V and J ends lost 5 bases and 0 bases respectively, with 11 bases between them. The CDR3 sequence is 14 residues long. The CDR3, as DNA: TGCGCCAGCAGATCCGGGACATCTAACTATGGCTACACCTTC. Translation: CASRSGTSNYGYTF.

This clone was picked up one time. The genes are TRBV5-6 and TRBJ2-2; 9 nucleotides match TRBD1. This CDR3 is 17 amino acids long. Per germline, CDR1 SGHDT and CDR2 YYEEEE. The trim removed 4 bases at V and 5 bases at J, leaving 12 bases unmatched. The CDR3 loop reads CASSAGTGRWGTGELFF. The CDR3 DNA sequence: TGTGCCAGCAGCGCAGGGACAGGGAGGTGGGGAACCGGGGAGCTGTTTTTT. The variable domain in full, completed from reference TRBV5-6 and TRBJ2-2, reads DAGVTQSPTHLIKTRGQQVTLRCSPKSGHDTVSWYQQALGQGPQFIFQYYEEEERQRGNFPDRFSGHQFPNYSSELNVNALLLGDSALYLCASSAGTGRWGTGELFFGEGSRLTVL.

The chain recombines TRBV4-3 with TRBJ2-7, with D possibly being TRBD1 or TRBD2 (5 bases each). V lost 0 bases, J lost 2 bases, and 17 bases lay in between. The CDR3 has 17 amino acids. CDR1 and CDR2 from the germline V gene are LGHNA and YSLEER. The CDR3 reads CASSQDKRGEYPYEQYF. CDR3 DNA: TGCGCCAGCAGCCAAGATAAGAGAGGGGAATACCCCTACGAGCAGTACTTC.

CDR3 nucleotide sequence: TGTGCCATCAGTGACCAAGGGGGGACCCTCAATCAGCCCCAGCATTTT. It encodes CAISDQGGTLNQPQHF. This rearrangement joins TRBV10-3 to TRBJ1-5; D is perhaps TRBD1 (6 bases). Trimming removed 3 bases from V and 3 bases from J, with 15 bases in between. Germline CDR1 ENHRY, CDR2 SYGVKD. The CDR3 runs 16 residues.

In regard to this clone: The same CDR3 is also encoded by other DNA sequences in this sample. This rearrangement joins TRBV7-2 to TRBJ2-7, with D tentatively TRBD1 (6 bases). Germline V gene data show CDR1 as SGHTA and CDR2 as FQGNSA. The germline V and J ends were trimmed by 3 bases and 6 bases, with 12 bases remaining between them. The CDR3 sequence is 13 residues long. CDR3 residues: CASSFLQGGEQYF. CDR3 nucleotides: TGTGCCAGCAGCTTCCTACAGGGCGGCGAGCAGTACTTC.

The rearrangement links TRBV6-5 to TRBJ2-7; D is uncertain. CDR1 is MNHEY, CDR2 SVGAGI, per germline. V was cut by 2 bases and J by 1 base, with 3 bases left in between. This CDR3 region has 12 residues. The CDR3 DNA follows: TGTGCCAGCAGTTACAGGTCCTACGAGCAGTACTTC. Its protein product is CASSYRSYEQYF.

V gene TRBV19 combines with J gene TRBJ1-1, with D uncertain. V was clipped by 4 bases and J by 0 bases, with 6 bases between them. CDR3 size: 13 residues. Germline lookup yields CDR1 LNHDA and CDR2 SQIVND (reference sequence). The CDR3 spells CASSNLLNTEAFF. The CDR3 DNA sequence: TGTGCCAGTAGTAATTTGCTGAACACTGAAGCTTTCTTT.

A single count supports this clone. The chain is built from TRBV5-1 and TRBJ2-3, with 8 bases aligning to TRBD2. Looked up from germline, CDR1 is SGHRS and CDR2 is YFSETQ. Germline trimming cut 2 bases from V and 5 bases from J; bases unmatched to any gene: 4. The CDR3 has 14 residues. The DNA for the CDR3 is TGCGCCAGCAGCTTCAGCGGGGGAGGAGATACGCAGTATTTT. Encoded protein: CASSFSGGGDTQYF.

The rearrangement uses TRBV5-5 and TRBJ2-7; perhaps TRBD2 as D (7 bases). Trimming pared 2 bases from V and 0 bases from J, leaving 12 bases between. The CDR3 has 15 amino acids. Germline CDR1 and CDR2: SGHKS and YYEKEE (reference sequence). CDR3 region: CASSFRGLSSYEQYF. The CDR3 bases are TGTGCCAGCAGCTTCAGGGGACTATCCTCCTACGAGCAGTACTTC.

The V gene is TRBV9, the J gene TRBJ2-7; tentatively, D is TRBD1 or TRBD2 (5 bases each). The CDR3 has 15 amino acids. Germline CDR1 is SGDLS and CDR2 is YYNGEE. Trimming took off 4 bases at V and 3 bases at J, with 17 bases between the two ends. The CDR3 sequence is CASSLLGTPFYEQYF. Here the CDR3 DNA reads TGTGCCAGCAGCCTTCTTGGGACGCCCTTCTACGAGCAGTACTTC. Using reference TRBV9 and TRBJ2-7 for the parts outside the CDR3, the full variable domain is DSGVTQTPKHLITATGQRVTLRCSPRSGDLSVYWYQQSLDQGLQFLIQYYNGEERAKGNILERFSAQQFPDLHSELNLSSLELGDSALYFCASSLLGTPFYEQYFGPGTRLTVT.

The rearrangement uses TRBV5-1 and TRBJ1-5; no definite D call. CDR1 is SGHRS and CDR2 is YFSETQ in the germline V gene. The CDR3 sequence is 13 residues long. Trimming stripped 0 bases from V and 3 bases from J, with 4 bases between. The CDR3 here is CASSLGPNQPQHF. CDR3 DNA sequence: TGCGCCAGCAGCTTGGGCCCCAATCAGCCCCAGCATTTT.